These 27 T cell receptor beta chains share one sample of origin, sequenced in a study of T cells in Graves' hyperthyroidism and ophthalmopathy. Using RNA transcripts as the source, TCR beta CDR3 regions were amplified. Researchers ran a first-round RT-PCR on the TCR CDR3 using the HTBI primer set. TCRdb re-derived calls from the multiplex PCR reads in MiXCR, one entry per CDR3 protein. The sample has 500,000 to 550,000 distinct CDR3 sequences, less than 20% seen once. Sequenced material: blood. These receptors were collected from a man between 40 and 49 years old with Graves' ophthalmopathy.

This clonotype was recorded at least ten times. The gene calls are TRBV12-3 or TRBV12-4 and TRBJ2-3, with TRBD2 identical over 8 bases. V lost 2 bases to trimming and J lost 0 bases; unmatched junction nucleotides: 4. CDR3 size: 16 residues. CDR3 DNA: TGTGCCAGCAGTTTAAGAGCGGGGGCCAGCACAGATACGCAGTATTTT. It yields the protein CASSLRAGASTDTQYF.

This clonotype has at least ten counts. This chain joins TRBV28 and TRBJ2-7; TRBD2 matches 9 bases. The CDR3 length is 17 residues. The V gene's germline CDR1 is MDHEN and CDR2 SYDVKM. Trimming at V came to 6 bases and at J to 2 bases, leaving 14 bases not matched to a gene. For the CDR3, the DNA is TGTGCCAGCAGCCCTCGAGGAGCGGGAGGTCGCCCCTACGAGCAGTACTTC. Amino acid sequence: CASSPRGAGGRPYEQYF.

The chain joins TRBV19 to TRBJ1-2; a possible D gene is TRBD1 (6 bases). CDR1 and CDR2 from the germline V gene are LNHDA and SQIVND (reference sequence). The CDR3 extends over 15 amino acids. V lost 5 bases to trimming and J lost 3 bases, with 16 bases between them. The CDR3 region has the DNA TGTGCCAGTAGTCCCGAGTCGGGGGGCGACTATGGCTACACCTTC. Its translation is CASSPESGGDYGYTF.

The chain uses TRBV10-3 and TRBJ2-7; 9 bases line up with TRBD2. Trimming removed 6 bases from V and 5 bases from J; junction bases left unmatched: 11. This CDR3 has 15 amino acids. Germline lookup yields CDR1 ENHRY and CDR2 SYGVKD. The CDR3, as DNA: TGTGCCATCAGATCAGCAGCGGGAGGCCCAGACGAGCAGTACTTC. Its protein product is CAIRSAAGGPDEQYF.

Turning to this clonotype: It is likely a read error, because the conserved phenylalanine at the end of the CDR3 is missing. The J gene is TRBJ2-5, the V gene TRBV6-1; 7 nucleotides align to TRBD1. V lost 11 bases, J lost 5 bases, and 14 bases stayed unmatched. The CDR3 is 14 residues long. Germline CDR1 is MNHNS and CDR2 is SASEGT. The chain's CDR3 is CAGGAGGFGETQYS. Written as DNA, the CDR3 is TGTGCCGGGGGCGCAGGGGGATTTGGTGAGACCCAGTACTCC.

J is TRBJ2-1 and V is TRBV12-5, with a weak D call TRBD2 (5 bases). This CDR3 spans 18 amino acids. CDR1 is LGHNT and CDR2 is FRNRAP in the germline V gene. The ends were cut back, 0 bases at V and 5 bases at J, with 20 bases in the middle. CDR3 in amino acids: CASGLVAPAGGFNNEQFF. The DNA for the CDR3 is TGTGCTAGTGGTTTGGTAGCCCCTGCTGGCGGGTTCAACAATGAGCAGTTCTTC.

The genes are TRBV19 and TRBJ2-1; possible D gene TRBD1, 5 bases. Germline-derived CDR1 and CDR2 are LNHDA and SQIVND (reference sequence). This CDR3 is built from 15 residues. The V end was cut by 5 bases, the J end by 8 bases, with 19 bases between. The CDR3 DNA reads as TGTGCCAGTAGTCTCGGGCAGGGCCCAGTCTATGAGCAGTTCTTC. Its protein product is CASSLGQGPVYEQFF.

This clonotype appeared a few times. The chain employs TRBV5-5 and TRBJ1-3; D is unresolved. V lost 0 bases to trimming and J lost 4 bases, with 8 bases between them. This CDR3 contains 14 residues. Looked up from germline, CDR1 is SGHKS and CDR2 is YYEKEE (reference sequence). The CDR3 here is CASSLGPHGNTIYF. The CDR3 DNA is TGTGCCAGCAGCTTGGGCCCTCACGGAAACACCATATATTTT.

This clonotype was seen repeatedly, ten times or more. The rearrangement joins TRBV20-1 to TRBJ2-5; 11 positions match TRBD2. The ends lost 3 bases at V and 4 bases at J; junction bases unmatched: 4. The CDR3 runs 14 residues. Per germline, CDR1 DFQATT and CDR2 SNEGSKA (reference sequence). CDR3 nucleotides: TGCAGTGCTAGCCCTAGCGGGAGGAGAGAGACCCAGTACTTC. Translated: CSASPSGRRETQYF.

This clonotype was counted between two and nine times. The V call is TRBV24-1, the J call TRBJ1-2; TRBD1 agrees at 10 bases. Germline V gives CDR1 KGHDR, CDR2 SFDVKD. This CDR3 contains 13 residues. V lost 3 bases, J lost 8 bases, and 2 bases stayed unmatched. The CDR3 DNA sequence: TGTGCCACCAGTGATGGACAGGGGGGCGGCTACACCTTC. It codes for CATSDGQGGGYTF.

Ten or more counts support this clonotype. The junction shows a germline mismatch at one end, possibly a read error. This sequence joins TRBV27 and TRBJ2-1; tentative D call: TRBD2 (6 bases). The CDR3 contains 14 residues. Germline V gives CDR1 MNHEY, CDR2 SMNVEV (reference sequence). The CDR3 is CASNTRDSSNEQFF. Written as DNA, the CDR3 is TGTGCCAGCAATACCCGGGACTCCTCCAATGAGCAGTTCTTC.

This clonotype was picked up many times. The chain links TRBV7-8 to TRBJ2-3; 8 nucleotides align to TRBD1. From germline, CDR1 is SGHVS and CDR2 FQNEAQ. V gave up 1 base and J gave up 0 bases; unmatched junction bases: 9. The CDR3 runs 18 residues. CDR3 loop: CASSLDETGVSSTDTQYF. The CDR3 DNA is TGTGCCAGCAGCTTAGATGAGACAGGGGTTTCTAGCACAGATACGCAGTATTTT.

The chain has TRBV3-1 and TRBJ2-3, with D uncertain. This CDR3 is 17 amino acids long. Trimming left V 0 bases short and J 2 bases short, with 15 bases between. Germline assignment: CDR1 LGHDT and CDR2 YNNKEL (reference sequence). The CDR3 region is CASSQDLSPTYTDTQYF. In DNA form, the CDR3 reads TGTGCCAGCAGCCAAGATCTCTCCCCAACCTACACAGATACGCAGTATTTT.

The rearrangement uses TRBV27 and TRBJ2-5; 9 nucleotides agree with TRBD1. J was trimmed by 3 bases and V by 1 base; bases with no gene match: 0. This CDR3 has 14 amino acids. The germline V gene has CDR1 MNHEY and CDR2 SMNVEV (reference sequence). CDR3 in amino acids: CASSLWDREETQYF. The CDR3 DNA follows: TGTGCCAGCAGTTTATGGGACAGGGAAGAGACCCAGTACTTC.

The chain has TRBV12-3 or TRBV12-4 and TRBJ1-2, with 9 positions matching TRBD1. This CDR3 has 13 amino acids. V lost 6 bases and J lost 5; bases outside the gene matches: 4. This CDR3 reads CASRAGQGYGYTF. In DNA form, the CDR3 reads TGTGCCAGCAGGGCTGGACAGGGGTATGGCTACACCTTC.

J is TRBJ1-6 and V is TRBV4-1, with no clear D. V dropped 4 bases and J dropped 14 bases, with 24 bases sitting between them. This CDR3 has 16 amino acids. Germline CDR1 is MGHRA and CDR2 is YSYEKL. CDR3 amino acids: CASSLELATEASSLHF. CDR3 nucleotide sequence: TGCGCCAGCAGCCTCGAACTGGCCACTGAGGCCTCATCCCTCCACTTT.

There are a few counts of this clonotype. This sequence joins TRBV4-1 and TRBJ2-7; D tentatively fits TRBD1 or TRBD2 (6 bases each). The CDR3 loop spans 14 amino acids. V was shortened by 4 bases and J by 4 bases, with 14 bases between the two germline ends. CDR1 is MGHRA, CDR2 YSYEKL, per germline. CDR3 DNA sequence: TGCGCCAGCAGCCCGGGGGACACCTTATACGAGCAGTACTTC. Translated, it gives CASSPGDTLYEQYF.

The V gene is TRBV7-3, the J gene TRBJ2-3; perhaps TRBD1 as D (5 bases). Trimming removed 2 bases from V and 8 bases from J, with 14 bases in between. This CDR3 comprises 14 residues. In germline, CDR1 is SGHTA, CDR2 FQGTGA. The DNA for the CDR3 is TGTGCCAGCAGCTTAGGGTCAACAGGAAGTACGCAGTATTTT. Protein: CASSLGSTGSTQYF. The complete variable domain, with remaining parts taken from reference TRBV7-3 and TRBJ2-3, reads GAGVSQTPSNKVTEKGKYVELRCDPISGHTALYWYRQSLGQGPEFLIYFQGTGAADDSGLPNDRFFAVRPEGSVSTLKIQRTERGDSAVYLCASSLGSTGSTQYFGPGTRLTVL.

At least ten counts were recorded for this clonotype. The chain employs TRBV3-1 and TRBJ2-7; no clear D gene. The V gene lost 2 bases and the J gene lost 7 bases, with 6 bases spanning the gap. Germline-derived CDR1 and CDR2 are LGHDT and YNNKEL (reference sequence). The CDR3 has 11 amino acids. The CDR3 loop is CASSQFEEQYF. The CDR3 bases are TGTGCCAGCAGCCAATTCGAGGAGCAGTACTTC.

This clonotype was seen only a few times. The rearrangement joins TRBV2 to TRBJ2-3; D is ambiguous. With 7 bases removed from V and 5 bases from J, the gap between germline ends came to 16 bases. The CDR3 runs 14 residues. Germline-derived CDR1 and CDR2 are SNHLY and FYNNEI. For the CDR3, the DNA is TGTGCCAGCAAGCCCGATACCGTTAAAGATACGCAGTATTTT. Residues: CASKPDTVKDTQYF.

With regard to this clonotype: One junction end does not reproduce the germline sequence, and a read error may be involved. The DNA of the CDR3 is TGCGCCAGCAGCCAGGGGACAGGCATACCCGGGGAGCTGTTTTTT. This gives the protein CASSQGTGIPGELFF. This chain joins TRBV11-2 and TRBJ2-2, with 8 positions matching TRBD1. The CDR3 has 15 residues. The V gene's germline CDR1 is SGHAT and CDR2 FQNNGV.

This clonotype has ten or more counts. The chain recombines TRBV28 with TRBJ1-1, with TRBD1 matching over 10 bases. CDR1 is MDHEN and CDR2 is SYDVKM in the germline V gene. This CDR3 has 16 amino acids. The V and J ends lost 5 bases and 3 bases, in that order; junction bases with no gene match: 9. The CDR3, as DNA: TGTGCCAGCAGTCGCAGCCGGGACAGGGGTTACACTGAAGCTTTCTTT. It is translated as CASSRSRDRGYTEAFF.

Only a few counts were recorded for this clonotype. V is TRBV27 and J is TRBJ2-7, with 7 bases fitting TRBD1. From germline, CDR1 is MNHEY and CDR2 SMNVEV (reference sequence). Trimming removed 3 bases from V and 3 bases from J; junction bases left unmatched: 5. This CDR3 is 14 amino acids long. The DNA for the CDR3 is TGTGCCAGCAGTTTTGGGGACAGAAACTACGAGCAGTACTTC. Amino acid sequence: CASSFGDRNYEQYF.

This clonotype appeared a few times. The chain links TRBV28 to TRBJ2-4, with 12 nucleotides matching TRBD2. This CDR3 spans 15 amino acids. Germline loops: CDR1 MDHEN, CDR2 SYDVKM. The junction had 8 bases not matched to a gene; V was cut back by 5 bases and J by 9 bases. CDR3 nucleotides: TGTGCCAGCAGTCCCCGGACTAGCGGGAACAGCATTCAGTACTTC. It translates to CASSPRTSGNSIQYF.

This rearrangement joins TRBV29-1 to TRBJ1-1; D not certain. The germline V gene encodes CDR1 SQVTM and CDR2 ANQGSEA. Trimming cost V 4 bases and J 6 bases, with 9 bases left between them. There are 11 residues in the CDR3. The CDR3 region is CSVVQSSEAFF. The CDR3 DNA sequence: TGCAGCGTTGTACAGAGCTCTGAAGCTTTCTTT.

This clonotype has more than one count but fewer than ten. This chain joins TRBV5-1 and TRBJ2-7; D is tentatively TRBD1 or TRBD2 (6 bases each). Germline V gene sequence: CDR1 SGHRS, CDR2 YFSETQ. V was pared by 0 bases and J by 2 bases, with 15 bases between. There are 16 residues in the CDR3. The CDR3 DNA sequence: TGCGCCAGCAGCTTGGCCGGGGGCTCCTTTACCTACGAGCAGTACTTC. It encodes CASSLAGGSFTYEQYF. The variable domain in full, completed from reference TRBV5-1 and TRBJ2-7, reads KAGVTQTPRYLIKTRGQQVTLSCSPISGHRSVSWYQQTPGQGLQFLFEYFSETQRNKGNFPGRFSGRQFSNSRSEMNVSTLELGDSALYLCASSLAGGSFTYEQYFGPGTRLTVT.

V is TRBV2 and J is TRBJ1-1; D gene unclear. Per germline, CDR1 SNHLY and CDR2 FYNNEI. Trimming left V 3 bases short and J 3 bases short, with 8 bases between. This CDR3 comprises 13 residues. CDR3 amino acids: CASSENSYTEAFF. The DNA of the CDR3 is TGTGCCAGCAGTGAGAACAGCTACACTGAAGCTTTCTTT.